The 27 T cell receptor beta chains below come from one sample, sequenced in a study of spatial heterogeneity in lung cancer. Notes on the study in general: Intratumoral expanded alpha and beta TCR counts were found to track tumor mutation counts.

Each CDR3 protein is one row after TCRdb ran MiXCR on the 5' RACE reads. The sample holds about 17,000 distinct CDR3 sequences, roughly 6.2% seen once. Their antigen targets remain unknown. Described time point: sample taken at primary tumor resection. Specimen: lung tumor tissue, collected at surgery. These receptor sequences come from a male donor with early-stage non-small cell lung cancer.

Within the sample, this clonotype is medium-sized. Found in a library prepared for alpha chains, this beta chain is an off-target read, and its abundance has little meaning. V is TRBV7-2 and J is TRBJ2-1; D gene ambiguous. Trimming pared 4 bases from V and 3 bases from J, leaving 4 bases between. The CDR3 totals 12 residues. Germline-derived CDR1 and CDR2 are SGHTA and FQGNSA. The CDR3 loop reads CASSSNYNEQFF. The CDR3 DNA is TGTGCCAGCAGCTCCAACTACAATGAGCAGTTCTTC.

This clonotype was seen repeatedly, ten times or more. Since it is a stray read in a library aimed at alpha chains, this beta chain has a size that is not meaningful. The V gene is TRBV27, the J gene TRBJ2-5; the D gene is possibly TRBD1 (6 bases). Germline values: CDR1 MNHEY, CDR2 SMNVEV (reference sequence). The germline V and J ends were trimmed by 6 bases and 4 bases, with 36 bases remaining between them. The CDR3 covers 21 residues. The CDR3 nucleotides are TGTGCCAGCAGAATTAAAGCCCCGACCCCGGTTGGGCAGGGGAATAGAGAGACCCAGTACTTC. Residues: CASRIKAPTPVGQGNRETQYF.

Of note for this clonotype: The library was prepared for alpha chains; this beta chain is a stray read, so its frequency means little. The V gene is TRBV20-1, the J gene TRBJ2-7, with TRBD2 identical over 8 bases. V lost 4 bases, J lost 3 bases, and 8 bases stayed unmatched. Germline values: CDR1 DFQATT, CDR2 SNEGSKA (reference sequence). CDR3 length equals 14 residues. In DNA form, the CDR3 reads TGCAGTGCTAACAGCGGGGGTTATCGCTACGAGCAGTACTTC. It yields the protein CSANSGGYRYEQYF.

This clonotype was detected ten times or more. This beta chain turned up in a library designed for alpha chains; as an off-target read, its abundance says little. J is TRBJ1-2 and V is TRBV4-3, with a weak D call TRBD1 (6 bases). The germline V gene has CDR1 LGHNA and CDR2 YSLEER. CDR3 length equals 16 residues. The germline V and J ends were trimmed by 0 bases and 5 bases, with 16 bases remaining between them. The CDR3 DNA sequence: TGCGCCAGCAGCCAAGAAACAGGGAAAGTAGTATATGGCTACACCTTC. Translating gives CASSQETGKVVYGYTF.

Concerning this clonotype: Little can be read into the size of this beta chain, an off-target read in a library designed for alpha chains. The chain uses TRBV6-5 and TRBJ1-1; 9 bases are a match to TRBD1. V shed 6 bases, J shed 3 bases, and the junction held 8 bases outside the gene matches. This CDR3 has 15 amino acids. Germline V gene lookup returns CDR1 MNHEY and CDR2 SVGAGI. The CDR3 region is CASSLGQGVHTEAFF. The CDR3 region has the DNA TGTGCCAGCAGCCTGGGACAGGGAGTGCACACTGAAGCTTTCTTT.

The sample holds many counts of this clonotype. For a library built for alpha chains, this beta chain is a stray read; little rests on its size. The rearrangement joins TRBV20-1 to TRBJ1-1; 9 nucleotides line up with TRBD1. The germline V gene encodes CDR1 DFQATT and CDR2 SNEGSKA (reference sequence). CDR3 length: 13 residues. The J segment lost 8 bases and the V segment lost 5 bases, leaving 9 bases of the junction unmatched. CDR3 coding DNA: TGCAGTGCTCCCGGGACAGGGAATACCGAAGCTTTCTTT. Translation: CSAPGTGNTEAFF.

This clonotype was observed at least ten times. This beta chain is a stray read from a library made for alpha chains; its abundance is not meaningful. V is TRBV4-1 and J is TRBJ1-2; 9 nucleotides line up with TRBD1. Germline CDR1 MGHRA, CDR2 YSYEKL. This CDR3 spans 18 amino acids. Trimming removed 0 bases from V and 4 bases from J; junction bases left unmatched: 12. CDR3 sequence: CASSQENRGLVRGYGYTF. Written as DNA, the CDR3 is TGCGCCAGCAGCCAAGAAAACAGGGGGCTGGTACGAGGCTATGGCTACACCTTC.

This clonotype turned up a few times. This beta chain came through as a stray read in a library set up for alpha chains, and its size says little. The chain joins TRBV28 to TRBJ1-1; the D gene is possibly TRBD1 (6 bases). This CDR3 is 12 amino acids long. CDR1 and CDR2 from the germline V gene are MDHEN and SYDVKM. V was trimmed by 7 bases and J by 10 bases, leaving 16 bases between them. The CDR3 protein is CASTAGTKGAFF. CDR3 DNA sequence: TGTGCCAGCACGGCCGGGACAAAGGGAGCTTTCTTT.

This clonotype was counted many times. In a library made to pick up alpha chains, this beta chain is a stray read with a size that means little. This chain links TRBV29-1 with TRBJ2-7, with 10 bases fitting TRBD1. CDR3 length: 16 amino acids. The germline CDR1 and CDR2 sequences are SQVTM and ANQGSEA. The V segment lost 5 bases and the J segment 3 bases; nucleotides outside the gene matches: 13. Written as DNA, the CDR3 is TGCAGCGTTCGACAGGGGGCCGCTGCGACACACTACGAGCAGTACTTC. Translated: CSVRQGAAATHYEQYF.

This clonotype was recorded at least ten times. In a library made to pick up alpha chains, this beta chain is a stray read with a size that means little. CDR3 sequence: CASSGGTGAGEQFF. In DNA form, the CDR3 reads TGTGCCAGCAGCGGAGGGACAGGGGCCGGGGAGCAGTTCTTC. The chain has TRBV7-3 and TRBJ2-1; 10 positions match TRBD1. J was trimmed by 10 bases and V by 5 bases; bases with no gene match: 8. This CDR3 comprises 14 residues. Per the germline V gene, CDR1 is SGHTA and CDR2 is FQGTGA. The full variable domain, its missing parts supplied by reference TRBV7-3 and TRBJ2-1, is GAGVSQTPSNKVTEKGKYVELRCDPISGHTALYWYRQSLGQGPEFLIYFQGTGAADDSGLPNDRFFAVRPEGSVSTLKIQRTERGDSAVYLCASSGGTGAGEQFFGPGTRLTVL.

This clonotype occurred many times. The library was designed around alpha chains, so this beta chain is a stray read whose abundance carries little weight. The CDR3 DNA reads as TGCGCCAGCAGCTTGAATTCCGCGAACACCGGGGAGCTGTTTTTT. This translates into CASSLNSANTGELFF. The V and J genes are TRBV5-1 and TRBJ2-2; D unresolved. This CDR3 is 15 amino acids long. Between the trimmed V and J ends, which lost 1 base and 0 bases, there was a span of 7 bases. Germline loops: CDR1 SGHRS, CDR2 YFSETQ.

This clonotype was recorded many times. Little can be read into the size of this beta chain, an off-target read in a library designed for alpha chains. The rearrangement links TRBV20-1 to TRBJ2-2; the match to TRBD2 covers 9 bases. The CDR3 spans 16 residues. The germline CDR1 and CDR2 sequences are DFQATT and SNEGSKA (reference sequence). Trimming took 5 bases from V and 3 from J; bases not matched to a gene: 10. The CDR3, as DNA: TGCAGTGCTCCGACTAGCGGACTACGGGACACCGGGGAGCTGTTTTTT. Its translation: CSAPTSGLRDTGELFF.

Many counts were recorded for this clonotype. This beta chain is an unintended read in a library built for alpha chains; its size means little. J is TRBJ2-3 and V is TRBV7-2; 9 positions agree with TRBD1. The J segment lost 5 bases and the V segment lost 4 bases, leaving 4 bases of the junction unmatched. Germline-derived CDR1 and CDR2 are SGHTA and FQGNSA. CDR3 length: 14 amino acids. In DNA form, the CDR3 reads TGTGCCAGCAGCTCCGGGACAGGGATAGATACGCAGTATTTT. It translates to CASSSGTGIDTQYF.

This clonotype was counted many times. Since the library was made to target alpha chains, this beta chain is a stray read and its abundance is not meaningful. This sequence joins TRBV12-3 or TRBV12-4 and TRBJ2-1; D gene ambiguous. The length of the CDR3 is 14 residues. V lost 7 bases and J lost 0, with 10 bases in between. The chain's CDR3 is CASISVSSYNEQFF. The CDR3 bases are TGTGCCAGCATTTCAGTGAGCTCCTACAATGAGCAGTTCTTC.

This clonotype was counted many times. For a library built for alpha chains, this beta chain is a stray read; little rests on its size. V and J are TRBV5-6 and TRBJ2-2; TRBD2 matches 8 bases. Germline V CDR1 and CDR2: SGHDT, YYEEEE. After removal of 0 bases from V and 7 bases from J, the junction contained 8 bases not matched to a gene. The length of the CDR3 is 16 residues. CDR3 protein: CASSLGFGRAVGELFF. The CDR3 coding sequence is TGTGCCAGCAGCTTGGGATTCGGGAGGGCCGTCGGGGAGCTGTTTTTT.

This clonotype has a count of ten or more. This beta chain is a stray sequence in a library constructed for alpha chains; its clone size is not meaningful. V usage is TRBV20-1 and J usage is TRBJ1-2; TRBD1 is a possible D gene (6 bases). Germline lookup yields CDR1 DFQATT and CDR2 SNEGSKA (reference sequence). V was trimmed by 5 bases and J by 7 bases, leaving 20 bases between them. This CDR3 is built from 14 residues. As DNA, the CDR3 is TGCAGTGCTTGGGGGCCAGGGGCGACTAGTGGCTACACCTTC. Translation: CSAWGPGATSGYTF.

This clonotype appeared many times. Because the library targeted alpha chains, this beta chain is an off-target read whose size means little. This sequence joins TRBV27 and TRBJ2-1; no clear D. CDR1 MNHEY and CDR2 SMNVEV come from the germline V gene (reference sequence). This CDR3 has 12 amino acids. Trimming stripped 4 bases from V and 5 bases from J, with 6 bases between. The CDR3 bases are TGTGCCAGCAGTTCCCTGAACAATGAGCAGTTCTTC. Protein: CASSSLNNEQFF.

This clonotype was picked up many times. The library was designed around alpha chains, so this beta chain is a stray read whose abundance carries little weight. The V and J genes are TRBV29-1 and TRBJ2-6; possible D gene TRBD1, 5 bases. Germline values: CDR1 SQVTM, CDR2 ANQGSEA. The CDR3 runs to 16 residues. Trimming shortened V by 7 bases and J by 0 bases, and 16 bases separated the two germline ends. The CDR3 is CSARTDSSSGANVLTF. The CDR3, as DNA: TGCAGCGCGAGAACCGACAGTTCCTCTGGGGCCAACGTCCTGACTTTC.

This clonotype was found many times. Because this beta chain is a stray read in a library intended to capture alpha chains, its abundance should not be given much weight. This chain joins TRBV28 and TRBJ2-5; D ambiguous. CDR1 and CDR2 (germline): MDHEN, SYDVKM. The CDR3 runs to 12 residues. V lost 8 bases and J 2 bases, leaving 9 bases between the germline ends. The CDR3 region is CASEDGQETQYF. The CDR3 region has the DNA TGTGCCAGCGAGGACGGGCAAGAGACCCAGTACTTC.

About this clonotype itself: A single base separates this from a much larger clone, so it may be a read error. Because this beta chain is a stray read in a library intended to capture alpha chains, its abundance should not be given much weight. This sequence joins TRBV28 and TRBJ1-2, with D possibly being TRBD1 (6 bases). The V gene's germline CDR1 is MDHEN and CDR2 SYDVKM. The CDR3 length is 11 residues. This CDR3 is CTNGTPRGYTF. The CDR3 DNA sequence: TGTACCAACGGGACACCGCGCGGCTACACCTTC.

Ten or more counts support this clonotype. For a library built for alpha chains, this beta chain is a stray read; little rests on its size. The chain carries TRBV20-1 and TRBJ1-5; no reliable D call. V was trimmed by 2 bases and J by 9 bases, leaving 20 bases between them. This CDR3 region has 15 residues. Germline CDR1 and CDR2: DFQATT and SNEGSKA (reference sequence). The chain's CDR3 is CSARSQIQMVGPQHF. For the CDR3, the DNA is TGCAGTGCTAGATCTCAAATACAGATGGTGGGGCCCCAGCATTTT.

The sample holds many counts of this clonotype. Found in a library prepared for alpha chains, this beta chain is an off-target read, and its abundance has little meaning. The V gene is TRBV29-1, the J gene TRBJ1-5, with 8 nucleotides matching TRBD1. CDR3 length equals 13 residues. V was pared by 6 bases and J by 4 bases, with 5 bases of the junction left unmatched. Germline CDR1 and CDR2: SQVTM and ANQGSEA. This chain's CDR3 is CSVRTGTNQPQHF. DNA for the CDR3: TGCAGCGTGAGGACAGGGACTAATCAGCCCCAGCATTTT.

This clonotype is classed as medium-sized. The library was designed around alpha chains, so this beta chain is a stray read whose abundance carries little weight. The chain uses TRBV20-1 and TRBJ2-4; perhaps TRBD1 as D (5 bases). The germline gives CDR1 DFQATT, CDR2 SNEGSKA (reference sequence). The CDR3 is 14 residues long. V was clipped by 4 bases and J by 7 bases, with 17 bases between them. The CDR3 DNA reads TGCAGTGCTACAGGGCGTAACTTTTTGAACATTCAGTACTTC. Translation: CSATGRNFLNIQYF.

This clonotype was counted ten times or more. This beta chain is off target for a library built for alpha chains, so its abundance means little. The chain carries TRBV6-5 and TRBJ1-1; 8 nucleotides align to TRBD1. Losses at the gene ends were 0 bases for V and 1 base for J; bases not matched to a gene: 4. The length of the CDR3 is 16 residues. The germline V gene encodes CDR1 MNHEY and CDR2 SVGAGI. The CDR3 nucleotides are TGTGCCAGCAGTTACTCCCCGACAGGGGCGAACACTGAAGCTTTCTTT. Translated, it gives CASSYSPTGANTEAFF.

With respect to this clonotype: Within a library made for alpha chains, this beta chain is off target, and its count is uninformative. The chain combines TRBV10-3 with TRBJ2-7; 8 nucleotides line up with TRBD2. The trim removed 3 bases at V and 7 bases at J, leaving 5 bases unmatched. CDR1 is ENHRY and CDR2 is SYGVKD in the germline V gene. The CDR3 is 13 amino acids. The CDR3 DNA reads as TGTGCCATCAGTGATTTAGCGGGAAGGGAGCAGTACTTC. This encodes CAISDLAGREQYF.

The table lists this clonotype with many counts. A library prepared for alpha chains yielded this beta chain as an off-target read; its size is of little meaning. The genes are TRBV12-3 or TRBV12-4 and TRBJ2-1, with a possible D match to TRBD2 (5 bases). The CDR3 extends over 14 amino acids. V was pared by 6 bases and J by 4 bases, with 13 bases between. CDR3 coding DNA: TGTGCCAGCAGCCTGGGGAGCGAGTACAATGAGCAGTTCTTC. Its translation is CASSLGSEYNEQFF.

This clonotype showed up many times. Within a library made for alpha chains, this beta chain is off target, and its count is uninformative. The rearrangement joins TRBV29-1 to TRBJ2-7; 11 bases are a match to TRBD1. The trim removed 4 bases at V and 2 bases at J, leaving 4 bases unmatched. CDR3 length: 14 residues. From germline, CDR1 is SQVTM and CDR2 ANQGSEA. The CDR3 loop is CSVAAGQGAYEQYF. The DNA of the CDR3 is TGCAGCGTTGCCGCGGGACAGGGGGCCTACGAGCAGTACTTC.